The sequence of this T cell receptor beta chain was determined in a study of shared clonotypes between healthy human individuals. V was pared by 8 bases and J by 8 bases, with 7 bases of the junction left unmatched. The germline CDR1 and CDR2 sequences are MDHEN and SYDVKM. The CDR3 contains 13 residues. Produced via immunoSEQ multiplex PCR; TCRdb's table is partial and in-frame only. Here the sample spans 700,000 or so clones, 55% to 75% being singletons. The specimen sequenced was memory CD4+ T cells sorted from blood. Subset noted: CD45RA-negative fraction. The sequence derives from a woman between 25 and 40 years old in good health. The chain is built from TRBV28 and TRBJ1-4, with 8 bases aligning to TRBD1. DNA for the CDR3: TGTGCCAGCTTCGGACAGGGAAGAGAAAAACTGTTTTTT. This codes for CASFGQGREKLFF.